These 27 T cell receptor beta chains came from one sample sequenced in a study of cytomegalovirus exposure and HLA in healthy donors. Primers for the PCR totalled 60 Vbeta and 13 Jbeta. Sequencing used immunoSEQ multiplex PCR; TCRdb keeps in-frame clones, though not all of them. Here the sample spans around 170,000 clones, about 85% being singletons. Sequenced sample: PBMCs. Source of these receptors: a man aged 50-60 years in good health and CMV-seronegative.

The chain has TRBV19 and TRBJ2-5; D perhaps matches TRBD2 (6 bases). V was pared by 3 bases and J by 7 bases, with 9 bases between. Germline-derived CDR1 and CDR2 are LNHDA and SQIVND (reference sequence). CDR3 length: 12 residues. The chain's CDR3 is CASSIGGGTQYF. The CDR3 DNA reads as TGTGCCAGTAGTATCGGGGGAGGGACCCAGTACTTC.

The CDR3 sequence: CASSEASRVGVNTFF. In DNA, the CDR3 is TGTGCCAGCAGTGAAGCCTCCCGAGTCGGGGTGAATACTTTCTTT. The chain joins TRBV6-1 to TRBJ1-1; unclear D gene. The germline V gene encodes CDR1 MNHNS and CDR2 SASEGT. V was trimmed by 0 bases and J by 12 bases, leaving 20 bases between them. This CDR3 has 15 amino acids.

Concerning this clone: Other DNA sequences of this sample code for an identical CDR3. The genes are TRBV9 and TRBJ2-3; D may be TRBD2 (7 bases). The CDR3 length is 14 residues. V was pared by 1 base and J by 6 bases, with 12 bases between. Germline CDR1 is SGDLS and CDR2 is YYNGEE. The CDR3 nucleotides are TGTGCCAGCAGCGTAAGGGGGGGCCCCGATACGCAGTATTTT. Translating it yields CASSVRGGPDTQYF.

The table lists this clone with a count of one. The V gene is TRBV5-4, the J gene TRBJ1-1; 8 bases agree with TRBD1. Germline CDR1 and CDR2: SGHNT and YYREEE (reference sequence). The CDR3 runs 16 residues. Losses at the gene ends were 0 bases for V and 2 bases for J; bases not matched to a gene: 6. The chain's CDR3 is CASSLALGQGNTEAFF. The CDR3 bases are TGTGCCAGCAGCTTGGCTCTCGGACAGGGCAACACTGAAGCTTTCTTT.

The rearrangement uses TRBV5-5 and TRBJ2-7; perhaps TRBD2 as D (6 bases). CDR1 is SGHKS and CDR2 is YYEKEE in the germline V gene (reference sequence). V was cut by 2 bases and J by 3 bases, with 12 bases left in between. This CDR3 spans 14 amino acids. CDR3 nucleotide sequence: TGTGCCAGCAGCTTCAACGGGGGTGTCTACGAGCAGTACTTC. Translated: CASSFNGGVYEQYF.

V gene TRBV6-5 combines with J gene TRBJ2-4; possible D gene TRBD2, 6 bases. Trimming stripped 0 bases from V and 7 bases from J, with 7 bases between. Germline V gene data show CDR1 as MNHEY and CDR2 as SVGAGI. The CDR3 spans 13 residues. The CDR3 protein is CASSYSGRNIQYF. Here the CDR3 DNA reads TGTGCCAGCAGTTACTCTGGGAGGAACATTCAGTACTTC.

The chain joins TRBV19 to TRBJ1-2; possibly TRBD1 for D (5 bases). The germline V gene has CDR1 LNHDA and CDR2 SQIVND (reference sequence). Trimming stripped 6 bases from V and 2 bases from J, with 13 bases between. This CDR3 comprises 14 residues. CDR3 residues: CASRPLGLNYGYTF. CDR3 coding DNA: TGTGCCAGTAGGCCCTTGGGACTAAACTATGGCTACACCTTC.

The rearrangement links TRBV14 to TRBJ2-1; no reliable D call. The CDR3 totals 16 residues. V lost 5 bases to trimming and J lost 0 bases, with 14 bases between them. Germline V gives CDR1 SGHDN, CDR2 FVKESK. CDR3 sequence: CASSSFTWASYNEQFF. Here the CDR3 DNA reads TGTGCCAGCAGCTCCTTTACGTGGGCCTCCTACAATGAGCAGTTCTTC.

CDR3 region: CASSPGTNQPQHF. CDR3 DNA sequence: TGTGCCAGCAGCCCTGGGACAAATCAGCCCCAGCATTTT. The rearrangement links TRBV7-9 to TRBJ1-5; D may be TRBD1 (6 bases). The CDR3 spans 13 residues. Trimming took off 5 bases at V and 4 bases at J, with 9 bases between the two ends. Per the germline V gene, CDR1 is SEHNR and CDR2 is FQNEAQ (reference sequence).

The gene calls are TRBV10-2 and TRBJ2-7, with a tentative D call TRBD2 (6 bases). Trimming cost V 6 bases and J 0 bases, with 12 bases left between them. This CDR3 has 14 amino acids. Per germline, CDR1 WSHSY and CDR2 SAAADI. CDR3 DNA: TGCGCCAGCAGAGATAGCGGACCCTCCTACGAGCAGTACTTC. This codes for CASRDSGPSYEQYF.

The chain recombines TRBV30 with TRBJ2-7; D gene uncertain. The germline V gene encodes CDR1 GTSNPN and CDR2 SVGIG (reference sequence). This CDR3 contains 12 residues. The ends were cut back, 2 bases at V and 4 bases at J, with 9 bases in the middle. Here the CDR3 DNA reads TGTGCCTGGAGTCCCCTAGGATACGAGCAGTACTTC. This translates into CAWSPLGYEQYF.

The CDR3 DNA sequence: TGTGCCAGCAGCGCCGGGGGGGCACTGACGACTGAGCAGTTCTTC. It codes for CASSAGGALTTEQFF. The chain carries TRBV9 and TRBJ2-1; 8 nucleotides agree with TRBD2. The germline V gene encodes CDR1 SGDLS and CDR2 YYNGEE. The CDR3 runs to 15 residues. With 3 bases clipped from V and 9 bases from J, the junction kept 11 bases outside the gene matches.

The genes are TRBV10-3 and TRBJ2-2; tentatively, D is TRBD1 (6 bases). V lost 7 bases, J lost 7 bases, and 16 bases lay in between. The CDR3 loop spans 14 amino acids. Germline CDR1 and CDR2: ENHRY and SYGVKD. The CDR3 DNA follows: TGTGCCATCACCGACAGATCACAGGGCGGGGAGCTGTTTTTT. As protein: CAITDRSQGGELFF.

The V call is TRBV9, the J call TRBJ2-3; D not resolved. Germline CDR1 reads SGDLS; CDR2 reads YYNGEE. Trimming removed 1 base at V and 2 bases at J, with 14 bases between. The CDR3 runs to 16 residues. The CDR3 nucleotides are TGTGCCAGCAGCGTAAGAGAGAACTCCATCACAGATACGCAGTATTTT. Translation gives CASSVRENSITDTQYF.

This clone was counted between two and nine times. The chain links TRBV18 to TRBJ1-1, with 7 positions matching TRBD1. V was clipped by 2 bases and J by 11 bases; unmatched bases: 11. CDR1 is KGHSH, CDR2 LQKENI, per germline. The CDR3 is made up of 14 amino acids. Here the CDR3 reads CASSPEPGGRGAFF. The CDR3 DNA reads TGTGCCAGCTCACCAGAACCAGGGGGGAGAGGTGCTTTCTTT.

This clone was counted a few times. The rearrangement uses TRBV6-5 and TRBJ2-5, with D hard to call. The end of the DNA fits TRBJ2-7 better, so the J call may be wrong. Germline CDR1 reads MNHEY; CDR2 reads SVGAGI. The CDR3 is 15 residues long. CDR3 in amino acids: CASSYSAELAGEQYF. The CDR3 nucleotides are TGTGCCAGCAGTTACTCGGCGGAGCTGGCTGGCGAGCAGTACTTC.

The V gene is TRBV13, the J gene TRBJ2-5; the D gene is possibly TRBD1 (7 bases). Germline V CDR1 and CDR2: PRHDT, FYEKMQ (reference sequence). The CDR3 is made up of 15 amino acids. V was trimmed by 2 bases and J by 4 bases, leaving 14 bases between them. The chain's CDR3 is CASSLRGRGVETQYF. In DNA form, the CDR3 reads TGTGCCAGCAGCTTAAGGGGCAGGGGGGTAGAGACCCAGTACTTC.

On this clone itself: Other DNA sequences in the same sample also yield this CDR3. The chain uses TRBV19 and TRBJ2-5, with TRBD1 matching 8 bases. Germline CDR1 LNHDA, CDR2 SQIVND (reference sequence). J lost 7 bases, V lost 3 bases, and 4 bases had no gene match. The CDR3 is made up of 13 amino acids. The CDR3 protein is CASSITGGWTQYF. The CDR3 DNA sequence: TGTGCCAGTAGTATTACAGGGGGATGGACCCAGTACTTC. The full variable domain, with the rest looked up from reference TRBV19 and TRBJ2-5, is DGGITQSPKYLFRKEGQNVTLSCEQNLNHDAMYWYRQDPGQGLRLIYYSQIVNDFQKGDIAEGYSVSREKKESFPLTVTSAQKNPTAFYLCASSITGGWTQYFGPGTRLLVL.

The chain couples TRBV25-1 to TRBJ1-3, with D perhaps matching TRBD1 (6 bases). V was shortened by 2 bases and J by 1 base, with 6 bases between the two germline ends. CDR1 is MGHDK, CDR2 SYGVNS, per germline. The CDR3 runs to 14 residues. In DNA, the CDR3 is TGTGCCAGCAGTGAAACAGGGTCTGGAAACACCATATATTTT. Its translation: CASSETGSGNTIYF. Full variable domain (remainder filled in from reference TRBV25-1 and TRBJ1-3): EADIYQTPRYLVIGTGKKITLECSQTMGHDKMYWYQQDPGMELHLIHYSYGVNSTEKGDLSSESTVSRIRTEHFPLTLESARPSHTSQYLCASSETGSGNTIYFGEGSWLTVV.

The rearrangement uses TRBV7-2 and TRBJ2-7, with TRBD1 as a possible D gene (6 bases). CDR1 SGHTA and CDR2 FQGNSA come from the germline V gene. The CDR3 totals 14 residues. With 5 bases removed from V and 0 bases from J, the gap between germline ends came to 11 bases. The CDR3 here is CASSPRGNSYEQYF. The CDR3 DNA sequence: TGTGCCAGCAGCCCAAGGGGGAACTCCTACGAGCAGTACTTC.

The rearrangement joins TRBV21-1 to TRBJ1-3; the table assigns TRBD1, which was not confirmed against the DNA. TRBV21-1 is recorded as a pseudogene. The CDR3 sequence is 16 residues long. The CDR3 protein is CASSYRAERSGNTIYF. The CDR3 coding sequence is TGTGCCAGCAGCTACAGGGCGGAAAGGTCTGGAAACACCATATATTTT.

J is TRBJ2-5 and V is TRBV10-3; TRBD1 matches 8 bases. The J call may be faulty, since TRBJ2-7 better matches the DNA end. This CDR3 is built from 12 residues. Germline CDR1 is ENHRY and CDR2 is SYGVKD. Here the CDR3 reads CAIGQGAREQYF. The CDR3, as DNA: TGTGCCATCGGGCAGGGGGCTCGCGAGCAGTACTTC.

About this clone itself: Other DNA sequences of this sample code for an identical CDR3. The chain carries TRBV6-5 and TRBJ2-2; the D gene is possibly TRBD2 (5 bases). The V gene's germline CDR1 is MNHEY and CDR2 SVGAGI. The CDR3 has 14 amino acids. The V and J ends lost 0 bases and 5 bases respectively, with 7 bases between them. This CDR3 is CASSYSPGTGELFF. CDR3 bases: TGTGCCAGCAGTTACTCGCCGGGAACCGGGGAGCTGTTTTTT.

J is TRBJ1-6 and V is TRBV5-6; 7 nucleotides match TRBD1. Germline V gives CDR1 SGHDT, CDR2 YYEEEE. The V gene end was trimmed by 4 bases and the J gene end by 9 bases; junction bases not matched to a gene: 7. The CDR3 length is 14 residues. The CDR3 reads CASSADRPVSPLHF. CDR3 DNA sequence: TGTGCCAGCAGCGCGGACAGGCCTGTTTCACCCCTCCACTTT.

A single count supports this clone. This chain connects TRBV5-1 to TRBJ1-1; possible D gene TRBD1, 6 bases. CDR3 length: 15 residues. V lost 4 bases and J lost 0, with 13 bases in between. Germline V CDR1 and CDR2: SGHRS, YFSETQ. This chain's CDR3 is CASSGGHGMNTEAFF. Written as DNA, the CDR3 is TGCGCCAGCAGCGGGGGACACGGGATGAACACTGAAGCTTTCTTT. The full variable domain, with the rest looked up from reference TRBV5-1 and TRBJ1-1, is KAGVTQTPRYLIKTRGQQVTLSCSPISGHRSVSWYQQTPGQGLQFLFEYFSETQRNKGNFPGRFSGRQFSNSRSEMNVSTLELGDSALYLCASSGGHGMNTEAFFGQGTRLTVV.

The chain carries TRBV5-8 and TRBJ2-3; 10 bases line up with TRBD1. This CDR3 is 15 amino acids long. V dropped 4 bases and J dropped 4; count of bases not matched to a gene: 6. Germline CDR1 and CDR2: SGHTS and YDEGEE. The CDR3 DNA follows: TGTGCCAGCAGCCAGAGGACAGGGGGGCCAGATACGCAGTATTTT. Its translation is CASSQRTGGPDTQYF.

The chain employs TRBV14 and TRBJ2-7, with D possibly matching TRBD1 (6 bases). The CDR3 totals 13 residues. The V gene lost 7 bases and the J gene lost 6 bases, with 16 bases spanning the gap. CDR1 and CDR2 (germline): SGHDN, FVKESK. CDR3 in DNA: TGTGCCAGCAAAAGGGCAGGGGCGGCCGAGCAGTACTTC. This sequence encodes CASKRAGAAEQYF. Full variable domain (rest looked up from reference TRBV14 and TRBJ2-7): EAGVTQFPSHSVIEKGQTVTLRCDPISGHDNLYWYRRVMGKEIKFLLHFVKESKQDESGMPNNRFLAERTGGTYSTLKVQPAELEDSGVYFCASKRAGAAEQYFGPGTRLTVT.